One sample yielded the 27 T cell receptor beta chains listed below, sequenced in a study of blood T cell repertoires in COVID-19. Sequenced by immunoSEQ multiplex PCR; TCRdb stores in-frame clones only, minus some. Here the sample spans 57,000 or so clones, about 76% being singletons. The sample consisted of peripheral blood. These receptors were taken from a man over 45 with active or convalescent COVID-19.

This chain links TRBV7-3 with TRBJ2-1; TRBD1 matches at 8 bases. The trim removed 5 bases at V and 10 bases at J, leaving 10 bases unmatched. This CDR3 has 14 residues. The germline CDR1 and CDR2 sequences are SGHTA and FQGTGA. CDR3: CASSAQGAQEEQFF. CDR3 DNA sequence: TGTGCCAGCAGCGCGCAGGGGGCGCAGGAAGAGCAGTTCTTC.

V usage is TRBV27 and J usage is TRBJ2-2, with TRBD2 matching over 8 bases. Germline V gene data show CDR1 as MNHEY and CDR2 as SMNVEV (reference sequence). This CDR3 region has 18 residues. The ends lost 3 bases at V and 6 bases at J; junction bases unmatched: 15. The CDR3 loop reads CASSFSGTRGRGAGELFF. DNA of the CDR3: TGTGCCAGCAGTTTCTCCGGGACTAGGGGCCGGGGGGCCGGGGAGCTGTTTTTT.

This clone was detected only once. The genes are TRBV10-1 and TRBJ1-2; the D is unclear. The V end lost 8 bases, the J end lost 5 bases, and 30 bases lay between the germline ends. This CDR3 region has 18 residues. The germline CDR1 and CDR2 sequences are WNHNN and SYGVQD (reference sequence). The CDR3 sequence: CASPYVTPTECFSYGYTF. CDR3 in DNA: TGCGCCAGCCCCTATGTCACTCCGACGGAGTGTTTTTCGTATGGCTACACCTTC.

The CDR3 spells CASSLDRGNTIYF. CDR3 DNA sequence: TGTGCCAGCAGCTTAGACAGGGGAAACACCATATATTTT. V usage is TRBV11-2 and J usage is TRBJ1-3; D uncertain. Trimming removed 0 bases at V and 4 bases at J, with 4 bases between. The germline V gene encodes CDR1 SGHAT and CDR2 FQNNGV. The CDR3 is 13 amino acids.

About this clone: The identical CDR3 is also encoded by other nucleotide sequences in the sample. J is TRBJ2-5 and V is TRBV12-5; D not resolved. The CDR3 has 13 residues. Germline assignment: CDR1 LGHNT and CDR2 FRNRAP. Trimming removed 5 bases at V and 1 base at J, with 8 bases between. The CDR3 DNA reads as TGTGCTAGTGGTCCTGACATCCAAGAGACCCAGTACTTC. This codes for CASGPDIQETQYF.

The table lists this clone with a few counts. The V call is TRBV6-5, the J call TRBJ1-2; perhaps TRBD1 as D (6 bases). Between the trimmed V and J ends, which lost 6 bases and 6 bases, there was a span of 17 bases. The CDR3 is made up of 14 amino acids. CDR1 MNHEY and CDR2 SVGAGI come from the germline V gene. CDR3 sequence: CASSRPSGDNGYTF. The CDR3 DNA sequence: TGTGCCAGCAGCCGGCCCTCCGGGGACAATGGCTACACCTTC.

The chain has TRBV25-1 and TRBJ1-4; D unclear. Germline V CDR1 and CDR2: MGHDK, SYGVNS. The CDR3 has 15 amino acids. V was cut by 3 bases and J by 0 bases, with 8 bases left in between. The chain's CDR3 is CASSDRGATNEKLFF. In DNA, the CDR3 is TGTGCCAGCAGTGATCGGGGAGCAACTAATGAAAAACTGTTTTTT.

This clone was seen just once. The chain employs TRBV27 and TRBJ2-2; 8 bases map to TRBD2. There are 17 residues in the CDR3. Germline V gene lookup returns CDR1 MNHEY and CDR2 SMNVEV (reference sequence). V was pared by 5 bases and J by 2 bases, with 10 bases of the junction left unmatched. CDR3 bases: TGTGCCAGCAGTCCCCGGGGGGGGATTGGAAACACCGGGGAGCTGTTTTTT. Its protein is CASSPRGGIGNTGELFF.

The CDR3 sequence: CASSPPTGKGQFF. CDR3 in DNA: TGTGCCAGCAGTCCCCCAACAGGGAAGGGGCAGTTCTTC. V usage is TRBV12-3 or TRBV12-4 and J usage is TRBJ2-1; weak D call: TRBD1 (6 bases). CDR3 size: 13 residues. With 5 bases removed from V and 12 bases from J, the gap between germline ends came to 17 bases.

The genes are TRBV6-5 and TRBJ2-2; D remains ambiguous. V lost 6 bases to trimming and J lost 1 base, with 9 bases between them. The V gene's germline CDR1 is MNHEY and CDR2 SVGAGI. The CDR3 has 14 residues. In DNA, the CDR3 is TGTGCCAGCAGCGGAGCTTGGAACACCGGGGAGCTGTTTTTT. Protein sequence: CASSGAWNTGELFF.

The chain uses TRBV7-2 and TRBJ1-5; 7 bases are shared with TRBD1. With V trimmed by 4 bases and J by 1 base, 1 base remained unmatched. CDR3 size: 14 residues. Germline V gene data show CDR1 as SGHTA and CDR2 as FQGNSA. The CDR3 is CASSSGQSNQPQHF. In DNA, the CDR3 is TGTGCCAGCAGCTCGGGACAGAGCAATCAGCCCCAGCATTTT.

The chain couples TRBV30 to TRBJ1-2; TRBD1 matches at 10 bases. V trimming: 3 bases; J trimming: 8 bases; junction bases outside the gene matches: 6. Germline V gene data show CDR1 as GTSNPN and CDR2 as SVGIG (reference sequence). There are 13 residues in the CDR3. CDR3 in DNA: TGTGCCTGGAGCTACGTGACAGGGGGCGGCTACACCTTC. It translates to CAWSYVTGGGYTF. The full variable domain, completed using reference TRBV30 and TRBJ1-2, is SQTIHQWPATLVQPVGSPLSLECTVEGTSNPNLYWYRQAAGRGLQLLFYSVGIGQISSEVPQNLSASRPQDRQFILSSKKLLLSDSGFYLCAWSYVTGGGYTFGSGTRLTVV.

The chain has TRBV29-1 and TRBJ1-1; 10 bases line up with TRBD1. This CDR3 region has 13 residues. Trimming removed 5 bases from V and 5 bases from J; junction bases left unmatched: 5. The germline CDR1 and CDR2 sequences are SQVTM and ANQGSEA. The CDR3 loop reads CSVRQGAETEAFF. CDR3 nucleotide sequence: TGCAGCGTTAGACAGGGGGCTGAGACTGAAGCTTTCTTT.

The chain joins TRBV4-1 to TRBJ2-7; D gene uncertain. Germline V gives CDR1 MGHRA, CDR2 YSYEKL. Between the trimmed V and J ends, which lost 8 bases and 3 bases, there was a span of 11 bases. The CDR3 sequence is 12 residues long. This CDR3 is CASRANSYEQYF. In nucleotides, the CDR3 is TGCGCCAGCCGTGCAAATAGCTACGAGCAGTACTTC.

This rearrangement joins TRBV19 to TRBJ2-5, with 8 bases fitting TRBD1. Trimming took 5 bases from V and 7 from J; bases not matched to a gene: 15. The germline gives CDR1 LNHDA, CDR2 SQIVND (reference sequence). The CDR3 contains 16 residues. The CDR3, as DNA: TGTGCCAGTAGTCCGTTGATCGGACAGGGAGAGGTGACCCAGTACTTC. The encoded protein is CASSPLIGQGEVTQYF.

Notes on this clone: Other DNA sequences within the sample encode an identical CDR3. The CDR3 protein is CASSVIAGGPDTGELFF. CDR3 in DNA: TGTGCCAGCAGCGTAATAGCGGGAGGGCCCGACACCGGGGAGCTGTTTTTT. This chain connects TRBV9 to TRBJ2-2, with TRBD2 matching 11 bases. The CDR3 sequence is 17 residues long. J was trimmed by 3 bases and V by 1 base; bases with no gene match: 5. Germline V gene lookup returns CDR1 SGDLS and CDR2 YYNGEE.

The CDR3 bases are TGCGCCAGCAGCTTGACGGACAGAGATAAAAACATTCAGTACTTC. It codes for CASSLTDRDKNIQYF. The chain uses TRBV5-1 and TRBJ2-4, with D perhaps matching TRBD1 (6 bases). Germline loops: CDR1 SGHRS, CDR2 YFSETQ. The CDR3 is 15 amino acids. Trimming shortened V by 1 base and J by 4 bases, and 12 bases separated the two germline ends.

The chain carries TRBV30 and TRBJ2-3, with 8 bases that match TRBD2. CDR1 GTSNPN and CDR2 SVGIG come from the germline V gene (reference sequence). The V gene end was trimmed by 1 base and the J gene end by 2 bases; junction bases not matched to a gene: 5. The CDR3 totals 15 residues. The CDR3 DNA is TGTGCCTGGAGTGACACTAGCGGATTCACAGATACGCAGTATTTT. Protein product: CAWSDTSGFTDTQYF.

This clone was counted once. V and J are TRBV12-5 and TRBJ1-5; 9 nucleotides line up with TRBD1. Germline V gene sequence: CDR1 LGHNT, CDR2 FRNRAP. The CDR3 contains 16 residues. V dropped 1 base and J dropped 7; count of bases not matched to a gene: 8. CDR3 amino acids: CASGLAQQGAWQPQHF. As DNA, the CDR3 is TGTGCTAGTGGTTTGGCACAACAGGGGGCTTGGCAGCCCCAGCATTTT. The complete variable domain, with remaining parts taken from reference TRBV12-5 and TRBJ1-5, reads DARVTQTPRHKVTEMGQEVTMRCQPILGHNTVFWYRQTMMQGLELLAYFRNRAPLDDSGMPKDRFSAEMPDATLATLKIQPSEPRDSAVYFCASGLAQQGAWQPQHFGDGTRLSIL.

The CDR3 protein is CASSYSWDRGYTEAFF. CDR3 bases: TGTGCCAGCAGTTACTCGTGGGACAGGGGATACACTGAAGCTTTCTTT. The V and J genes are TRBV6-5 and TRBJ1-1, with 10 bases that match TRBD1. Germline V gene sequence: CDR1 MNHEY, CDR2 SVGAGI. Germline trimming cut 0 bases from V and 3 bases from J; bases unmatched to any gene: 4. The CDR3 contains 16 residues.

The chain is built from TRBV10-3 and TRBJ2-5; TRBD2 aligns across 9 bases. From germline, CDR1 is ENHRY and CDR2 SYGVKD. The length of the CDR3 is 15 residues. With V trimmed by 7 bases and J by 1 base, 7 bases remained unmatched. This CDR3 reads CAIKGSGGTQETQYF. For the CDR3, the DNA is TGTGCCATCAAGGGGAGCGGGGGGACCCAAGAGACCCAGTACTTC.

The chain couples TRBV14 to TRBJ1-4; a possible D gene is TRBD1 (5 bases). The length of the CDR3 is 15 residues. Per germline, CDR1 SGHDN and CDR2 FVKESK. V gave up 3 bases and J gave up 8 bases, with 16 bases separating them. The CDR3 DNA follows: TGTGCCAGCAGCCAGGACGGGACTTCTGTCGAAAAACTGTTTTTT. Its translation: CASSQDGTSVEKLFF.

The rearrangement links TRBV9 to TRBJ1-2; 12 bases map to TRBD1. Germline CDR1 is SGDLS and CDR2 is YYNGEE. With 3 bases clipped from V and 3 bases from J, the junction kept 6 bases outside the gene matches. The CDR3 loop spans 16 amino acids. DNA for the CDR3: TGTGCCAGCAGCGCCGCATGGGACAGGGGGCACTATGGCTACACCTTC. Protein product: CASSAAWDRGHYGYTF.

This clone was observed a few times. The rearrangement joins TRBV15 to TRBJ1-1; D gene ambiguous. V lost 6 bases, J lost 0 bases, and 11 bases lay in between. The length of the CDR3 is 14 residues. The germline V gene encodes CDR1 LNHNV and CDR2 YYDKDF (reference sequence). CDR3 DNA: TGTGCCACCAGGGGCCTCCGCTTGAACACTGAAGCTTTCTTT. This gives the protein CATRGLRLNTEAFF.

The chain uses TRBV19 and TRBJ1-5, with TRBD1 matching 8 bases. Germline loops: CDR1 LNHDA, CDR2 SQIVND (reference sequence). With 9 bases clipped from V and 5 bases from J, the junction kept 6 bases outside the gene matches. This CDR3 comprises 13 residues. The CDR3 sequence is CASTDREDQPQHF. The DNA of the CDR3 is TGTGCCAGCACGGACAGGGAAGATCAGCCCCAGCATTTT.

The V call is TRBV23-1, the J call TRBJ1-6; TRBD1 might be the D (5 bases). TRBV23-1 is sorted into the ORF group, with uncertain function. V dropped 0 bases and J dropped 3 bases, with 12 bases sitting between them. This CDR3 is built from 17 residues. The CDR3 bases are TGCGCCAGCAGTCAATCGGGGGGATCATTCTATAATTCACCCCTCCACTTT. The encoded protein is CASSQSGGSFYNSPLHF.

This clone appeared once. This chain joins TRBV7-3 and TRBJ2-1; 7 nucleotides line up with TRBD1. The J segment lost 4 bases and the V segment lost 5 bases, leaving 2 bases of the junction unmatched. Germline V gives CDR1 SGHTA, CDR2 FQGTGA. This CDR3 is built from 13 residues. Here the CDR3 DNA reads TGTGCCAGCAGCCGGACAGGTTACAATGAGCAGTTCTTC. Protein product: CASSRTGYNEQFF.